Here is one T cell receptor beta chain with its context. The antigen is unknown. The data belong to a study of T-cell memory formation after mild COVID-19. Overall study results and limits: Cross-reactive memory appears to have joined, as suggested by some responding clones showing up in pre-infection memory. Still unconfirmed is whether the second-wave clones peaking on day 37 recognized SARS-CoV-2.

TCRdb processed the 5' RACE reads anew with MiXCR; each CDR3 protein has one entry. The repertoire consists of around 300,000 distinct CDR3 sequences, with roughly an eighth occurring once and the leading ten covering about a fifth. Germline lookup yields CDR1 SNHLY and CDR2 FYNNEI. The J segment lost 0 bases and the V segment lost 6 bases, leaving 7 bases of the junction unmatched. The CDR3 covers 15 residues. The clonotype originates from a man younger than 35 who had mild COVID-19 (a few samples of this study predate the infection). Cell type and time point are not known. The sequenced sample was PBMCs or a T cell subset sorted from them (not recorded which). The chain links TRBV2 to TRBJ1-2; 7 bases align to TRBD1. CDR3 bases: TGTGCCAGCAGGAAGCAGGGGGATGCTAACTATGGCTACACCTTC. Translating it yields CASRKQGDANYGYTF.